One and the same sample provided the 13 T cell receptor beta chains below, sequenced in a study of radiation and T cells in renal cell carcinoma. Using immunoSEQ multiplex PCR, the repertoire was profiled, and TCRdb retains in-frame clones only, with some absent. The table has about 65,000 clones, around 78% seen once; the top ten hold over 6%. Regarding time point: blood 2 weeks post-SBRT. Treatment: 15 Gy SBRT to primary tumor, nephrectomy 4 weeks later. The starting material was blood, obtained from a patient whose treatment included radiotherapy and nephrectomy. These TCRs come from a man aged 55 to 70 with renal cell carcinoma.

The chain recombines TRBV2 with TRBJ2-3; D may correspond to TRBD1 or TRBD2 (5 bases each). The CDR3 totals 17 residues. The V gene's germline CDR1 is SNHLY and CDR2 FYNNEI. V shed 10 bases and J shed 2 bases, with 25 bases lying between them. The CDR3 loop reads CATKRMSSGTATDTQYF. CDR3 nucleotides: TGTGCCACCAAACGGATGTCATCGGGGACCGCCACAGATACGCAGTATTTT.

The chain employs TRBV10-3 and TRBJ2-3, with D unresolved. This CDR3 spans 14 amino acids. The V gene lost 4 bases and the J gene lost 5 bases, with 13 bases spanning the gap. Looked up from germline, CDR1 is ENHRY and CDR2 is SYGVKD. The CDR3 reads CAISGGLNKDTQYF. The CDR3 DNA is TGTGCCATCAGTGGGGGTCTGAATAAAGATACGCAGTATTTT.

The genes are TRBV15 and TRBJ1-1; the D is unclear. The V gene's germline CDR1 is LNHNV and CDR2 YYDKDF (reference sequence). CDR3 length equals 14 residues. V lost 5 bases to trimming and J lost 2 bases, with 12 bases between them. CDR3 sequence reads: CATSPEDGNTEAFF. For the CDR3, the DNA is TGTGCCACCAGCCCGGAGGACGGAAACACTGAAGCTTTCTTT.

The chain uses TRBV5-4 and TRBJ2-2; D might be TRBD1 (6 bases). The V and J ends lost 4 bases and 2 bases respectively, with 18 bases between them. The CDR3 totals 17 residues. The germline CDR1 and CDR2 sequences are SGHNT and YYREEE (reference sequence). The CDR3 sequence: CASSIQGGSYNTGELFF. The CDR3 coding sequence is TGTGCCAGCAGCATACAGGGTGGGTCATATAACACCGGGGAGCTGTTTTTT.

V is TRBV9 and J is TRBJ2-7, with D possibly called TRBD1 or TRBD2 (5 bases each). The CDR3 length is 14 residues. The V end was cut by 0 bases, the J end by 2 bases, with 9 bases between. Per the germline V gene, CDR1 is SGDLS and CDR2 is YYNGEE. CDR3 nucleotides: TGTGCCAGCAGCGTAGGGGACCGGACCTACGAGCAGTACTTC. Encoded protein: CASSVGDRTYEQYF.

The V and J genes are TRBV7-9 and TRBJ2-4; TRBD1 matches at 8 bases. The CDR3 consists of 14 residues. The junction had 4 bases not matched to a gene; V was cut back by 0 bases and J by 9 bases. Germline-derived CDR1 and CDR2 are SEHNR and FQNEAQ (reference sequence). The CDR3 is CASSLADRAGIQYF. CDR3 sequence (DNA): TGTGCCAGCAGCTTAGCGGACAGGGCGGGCATTCAGTACTTC.

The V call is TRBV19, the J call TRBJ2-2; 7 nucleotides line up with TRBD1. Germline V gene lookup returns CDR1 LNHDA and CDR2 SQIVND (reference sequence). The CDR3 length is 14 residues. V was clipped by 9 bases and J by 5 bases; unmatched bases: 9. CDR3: CASRWDRPTGELFF. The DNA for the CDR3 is TGTGCCAGCAGGTGGGACAGACCAACCGGGGAGCTGTTTTTT.

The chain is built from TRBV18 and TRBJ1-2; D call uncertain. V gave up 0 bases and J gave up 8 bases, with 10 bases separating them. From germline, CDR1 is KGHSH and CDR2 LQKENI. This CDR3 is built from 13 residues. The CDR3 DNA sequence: TGTGCCAGCTCACCACCGCTACTAAGGGGCTACACCTTC. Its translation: CASSPPLLRGYTF.

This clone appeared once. The CDR3 region is CASSLAAGGSAGELFF. The CDR3 DNA reads as TGTGCCAGCAGCTTAGCGGCAGGGGGGTCGGCCGGGGAGCTGTTTTTT. This chain joins TRBV11-2 and TRBJ2-2; D is possibly TRBD1 (7 bases). CDR1 is SGHAT and CDR2 is FQNNGV in the germline V gene. This CDR3 has 16 residues. The V end lost 1 base, the J end lost 6 bases, and 15 bases lay between the germline ends.

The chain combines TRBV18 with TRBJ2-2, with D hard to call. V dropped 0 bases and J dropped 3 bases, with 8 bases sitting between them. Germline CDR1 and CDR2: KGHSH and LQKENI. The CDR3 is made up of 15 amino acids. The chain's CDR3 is CASSPPVGHTGELFF. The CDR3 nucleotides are TGTGCCAGCTCACCACCGGTAGGACACACCGGGGAGCTGTTTTTT.

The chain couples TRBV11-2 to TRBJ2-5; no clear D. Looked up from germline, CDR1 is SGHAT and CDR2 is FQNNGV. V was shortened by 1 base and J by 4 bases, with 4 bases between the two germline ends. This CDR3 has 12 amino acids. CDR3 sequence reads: CASSLGSETQYF. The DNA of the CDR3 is TGTGCCAGCAGCTTAGGCTCAGAGACCCAGTACTTC.

For the CDR3, the DNA is TGTGCCAGCAGCCGCTCAGGGACTGAAGCTTTCTTT. As protein: CASSRSGTEAFF. V and J are TRBV11-3 and TRBJ1-1, with a weak D call TRBD1 (5 bases). Trimming shortened V by 5 bases and J by 5 bases, and 9 bases separated the two germline ends. The germline V gene encodes CDR1 SGHNT and CDR2 YENEEA. There are 12 residues in the CDR3.

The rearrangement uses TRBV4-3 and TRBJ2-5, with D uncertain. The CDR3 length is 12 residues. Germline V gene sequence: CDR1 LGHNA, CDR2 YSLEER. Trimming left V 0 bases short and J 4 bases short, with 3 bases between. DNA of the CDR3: TGCGCCAGCAGCCAAGACTCAGAGACCCAGTACTTC. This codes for CASSQDSETQYF.